The 16 T cell receptor beta chains reported below all come from one sample, sequenced in a study of blood T cell repertoires in COVID-19. The table came from immunoSEQ multiplex PCR; TCRdb's copy has only in-frame clones and leaves some out. The table has about 200,000 clones, under 90% seen once. Sequencing used peripheral blood. These receptors were collected from a man aged 60 to 75 with acute or convalescent COVID-19.

The chain is built from TRBV7-9 and TRBJ1-5, with D possibly matching TRBD1 (6 bases). The germline gives CDR1 SEHNR, CDR2 FQNEAQ (reference sequence). V lost 0 bases to trimming and J lost 5 bases, with 20 bases between them. CDR3 length: 18 residues. CDR3 sequence reads: CASSLAREGGVGDQPQHF. CDR3 DNA sequence: TGTGCCAGCAGCTTAGCCCGGGAAGGGGGAGTTGGGGATCAGCCCCAGCATTTT.

The rearrangement joins TRBV24-1 to TRBJ2-1; unclear D gene. This CDR3 is 17 amino acids long. Per the germline V gene, CDR1 is KGHDR and CDR2 is SFDVKD. The V and J ends lost 1 base and 2 bases respectively, with 14 bases between them. The CDR3 is CATSDFGREAAYNEQFF. In nucleotides, the CDR3 is TGTGCCACCAGTGATTTTGGGCGTGAAGCAGCCTACAATGAGCAGTTCTTC.

With respect to this clone: The junction shows a germline mismatch at one end, possibly a read error. This sequence joins TRBV5-4 and TRBJ1-2, with 7 bases that match TRBD1. The germline CDR1 and CDR2 sequences are SGHNT and YYREEE (reference sequence). CDR3 size: 13 residues. CDR3 loop: CASTLNRGSGYTF. The CDR3 region has the DNA TGTGCCAGCACCTTGAACAGGGGAAGTGGCTACACCTTC.

CDR3 residues: CASSQEFMRNNEQFF. The CDR3 nucleotides are TGCGCCAGCAGCCAAGAATTCATGCGGAACAATGAGCAGTTCTTC. This chain uses TRBV4-1 with TRBJ2-1; D is unresolved. The CDR3 covers 15 residues. With 0 bases removed from V and 5 bases from J, the gap between germline ends came to 11 bases. Germline values: CDR1 MGHRA, CDR2 YSYEKL.

The J gene is TRBJ2-7, the V gene TRBV7-2; D not certain. Deletions cut 4 bases from V and 7 bases from J, with 17 bases between. CDR1 is SGHTA, CDR2 FQGNSA, per germline. CDR3 length equals 14 residues. CDR3 sequence: CASSSVGSAGEQYF. CDR3 DNA: TGTGCCAGCAGCTCCGTCGGGTCTGCTGGGGAGCAGTACTTC.

As DNA, the CDR3 is TGTGCCAGCAGCCAACCGACTAGCGGGAGGACCAAAAACATTCAGTACTTC. Translated, it gives CASSQPTSGRTKNIQYF. The chain has TRBV4-2 and TRBJ2-4, with 13 nucleotides matching TRBD2. V shed 2 bases and J 2 bases; nucleotides not matched to a gene: 3. The V gene's germline CDR1 is LGHNA and CDR2 YNFKEQ. The CDR3 consists of 17 residues.

This clone has a single count. The chain employs TRBV19 and TRBJ1-2; no reliable D call. The CDR3 totals 13 residues. Per germline, CDR1 LNHDA and CDR2 SQIVND (reference sequence). The germline V and J ends were trimmed by 9 bases and 3 bases, with 14 bases remaining between them. The CDR3 loop reads CASTITVYYGYTF. In DNA, the CDR3 is TGTGCCAGCACCATTACGGTCTACTATGGCTACACCTTC.

This clone was recorded once. This sequence joins TRBV5-6 and TRBJ2-1; possible D gene TRBD2, 6 bases. The CDR3 is 16 residues long. CDR1 and CDR2 from the germline V gene are SGHDT and YYEEEE. Trimming stripped 1 base from V and 3 bases from J, with 14 bases between. The CDR3 DNA reads as TGTGCCAGCAGCTTGCTGGGGAGGTCTGGCTACAATGAGCAGTTCTTC. As protein: CASSLLGRSGYNEQFF.

The V and J genes are TRBV3-1 (or the pseudogene TRBV3-2) and TRBJ2-1; a possible D gene is TRBD2 (6 bases). The V end lost 4 bases, the J end lost 5 bases, and 18 bases lay between the germline ends. From germline, CDR1 is LGHDT and CDR2 YNNKEL (reference sequence). This CDR3 is 16 amino acids long. CDR3 in DNA: TGTGCCAGCAGCCCTGGTGGACTACATATCCACAATGAGCAGTTCTTC. Encoded protein: CASSPGGLHIHNEQFF.

This chain connects TRBV3-1 (or the pseudogene TRBV3-2) to TRBJ2-1; tentatively, D is TRBD1 (6 bases). The length of the CDR3 is 14 residues. V lost 4 bases and J lost 4, with 11 bases in between. The germline V gene has CDR1 LGHDT and CDR2 YNNKEL (reference sequence). CDR3 sequence (DNA): TGTGCCAGCAGCCTTGGGGGCCCATACAATGAGCAGTTCTTC. Translated, it gives CASSLGGPYNEQFF.

The chain's CDR3 is CATSRNRGPLYGYTF. DNA for the CDR3: TGTGCCACCAGCAGGAACAGGGGACCCCTTTATGGCTACACCTTC. The rearrangement joins TRBV15 to TRBJ1-2, with TRBD1 matching 7 bases. CDR3 length: 15 amino acids. Per the germline V gene, CDR1 is LNHNV and CDR2 is YYDKDF (reference sequence). Trimming removed 3 bases from V and 5 bases from J; junction bases left unmatched: 9.

The J gene is TRBJ1-1, the V gene TRBV12-3 or TRBV12-4; D ambiguous. Trimming shortened V by 3 bases and J by 8 bases, and 7 bases separated the two germline ends. The CDR3 runs 11 residues. CDR3: CASSLGGEAFF. The CDR3 coding sequence is TGTGCCAGCAGTTTGGGAGGCGAAGCTTTCTTT.

This chain uses TRBV19 with TRBJ2-1, with D perhaps TRBD2 (5 bases). The CDR3 spans 12 residues. From germline, CDR1 is LNHDA and CDR2 SQIVND (reference sequence). V lost 7 bases, J lost 8 bases, and 12 bases lay in between. This chain's CDR3 is CASTPSGDEQFF. CDR3 nucleotide sequence: TGTGCCAGTACCCCGTCCGGGGATGAGCAGTTCTTC.

The V call is TRBV18, the J call TRBJ1-2; a possible D gene is TRBD1 (5 bases). V was shortened by 8 bases and J by 0 bases, with 16 bases between the two germline ends. CDR3 length: 15 amino acids. Germline loops: CDR1 KGHSH, CDR2 LQKENI. The CDR3: CASANLGRANYGYTF. DNA for the CDR3: TGTGCCAGCGCCAACTTGGGCAGGGCTAACTATGGCTACACCTTC. Full variable domain (rest looked up from reference TRBV18 and TRBJ1-2): NAGVMQNPRHLVRRRGQEARLRCSPMKGHSHVYWYRQLPEEGLKFMVYLQKENIIDESGMPKERFSAEFPKEGPSILRIQQVVRGDSAAYFCASANLGRANYGYTFGSGTRLTVV.

The chain links TRBV6-2 or TRBV6-3 to TRBJ2-3, with D possibly being TRBD1 (5 bases). The germline gives CDR1 MNHEY, CDR2 SVGEGT. This CDR3 has 14 residues. The V end was cut by 6 bases, the J end by 0 bases, with 10 bases between. The CDR3 spells CASSLDTSTDTQYF. The CDR3 bases are TGTGCCAGCAGCCTGGACACTAGCACAGATACGCAGTATTTT.

As DNA, the CDR3 is TGTGCCAGCAGTGAACCCTTGACCATATATTTT. It encodes CASSEPLTIYF. This sequence joins TRBV6-1 and TRBJ1-3; D call uncertain. CDR3 length: 11 amino acids. The V and J ends lost 2 bases and 10 bases respectively, with 6 bases between them. The germline CDR1 and CDR2 sequences are MNHNS and SASEGT.